Sequencing of this T cell receptor beta chain was carried out in a study of blood T cell repertoires in COVID-19. Study information: Whether acute or convalescent, the COVID-19 samples came from the United States, Italy and Spain. T cells, B-cell-depleted T cells, or PBMCs supplied cDNA or gDNA.

The CDR3 is 16 residues long. Trimming took 7 bases from V and 2 from J; bases not matched to a gene: 6. Looked up from germline, CDR1 is MNHEY and CDR2 is SMNVEV (reference sequence). Authors' analysis steps: Reference gene primer amplification in the assay estimated nucleated cell counts. Only in-frame clones appear in the TCRdb table, and some are missing; sequencing was by immunoSEQ multiplex PCR. V and J calls and clone size are copied from that table; D and trimming were computed from the DNA. The table has 210,000 or so clones, about 90% seen once. This clone appeared a few times. The sequencing sample was made of peripheral blood. The chain links TRBV27 to TRBJ2-2; TRBD2 matches at 11 bases. This sequence was found in a man aged 50-59 years with acute or convalescent COVID-19. CDR3 amino acids: CASTLTSGVNTGELFF. The CDR3 DNA sequence: TGTGCCAGCACTTTGACTAGCGGGGTCAACACCGGGGAGCTGTTTTTT.